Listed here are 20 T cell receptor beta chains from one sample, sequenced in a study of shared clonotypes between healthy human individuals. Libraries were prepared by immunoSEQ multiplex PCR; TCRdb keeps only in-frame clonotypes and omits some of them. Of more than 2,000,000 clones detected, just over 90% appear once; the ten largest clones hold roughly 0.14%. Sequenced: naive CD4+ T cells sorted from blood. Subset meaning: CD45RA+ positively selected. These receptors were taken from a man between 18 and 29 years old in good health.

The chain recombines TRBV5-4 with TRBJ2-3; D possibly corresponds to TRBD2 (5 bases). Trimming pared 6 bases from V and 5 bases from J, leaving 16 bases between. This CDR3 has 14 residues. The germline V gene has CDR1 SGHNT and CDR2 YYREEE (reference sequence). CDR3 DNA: TGTGCCAGCACCCTAGCCGACCGGCTAGATACGCAGTATTTT. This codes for CASTLADRLDTQYF.

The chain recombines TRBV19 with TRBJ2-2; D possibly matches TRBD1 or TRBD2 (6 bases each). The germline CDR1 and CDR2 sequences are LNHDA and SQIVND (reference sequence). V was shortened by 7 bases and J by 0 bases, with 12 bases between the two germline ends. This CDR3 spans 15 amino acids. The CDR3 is CASIEGGANTGELFF. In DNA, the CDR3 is TGTGCCAGTATTGAGGGGGGCGCGAACACCGGGGAGCTGTTTTTT.

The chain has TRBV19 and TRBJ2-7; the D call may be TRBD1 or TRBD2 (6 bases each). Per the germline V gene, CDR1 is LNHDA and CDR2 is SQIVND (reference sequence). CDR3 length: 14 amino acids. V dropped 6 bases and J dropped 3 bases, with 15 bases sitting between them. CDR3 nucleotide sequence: TGTGCCAGTAGAATTCGGGGGACACACTACGAGCAGTACTTC. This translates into CASRIRGTHYEQYF.

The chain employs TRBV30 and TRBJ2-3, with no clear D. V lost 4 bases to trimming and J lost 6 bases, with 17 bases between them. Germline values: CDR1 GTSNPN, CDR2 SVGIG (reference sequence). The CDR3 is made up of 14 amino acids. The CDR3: CAWKDLGRIDTQYF. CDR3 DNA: TGTGCCTGGAAAGACCTAGGACGCATTGATACGCAGTATTTT.

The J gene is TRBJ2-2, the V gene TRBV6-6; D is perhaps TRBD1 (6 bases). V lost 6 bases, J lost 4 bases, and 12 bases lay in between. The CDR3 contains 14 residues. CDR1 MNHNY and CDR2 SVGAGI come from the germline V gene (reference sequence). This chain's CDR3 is CASSPVRGTGELFF. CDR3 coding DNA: TGTGCCAGCAGCCCCGTCAGGGGCACCGGGGAGCTGTTTTTT.

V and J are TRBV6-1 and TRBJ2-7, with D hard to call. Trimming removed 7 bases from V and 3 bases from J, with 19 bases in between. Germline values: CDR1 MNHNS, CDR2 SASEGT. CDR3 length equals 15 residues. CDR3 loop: CASNDPAKLYYEQYF. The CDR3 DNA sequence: TGTGCCAGCAACGACCCAGCGAAATTGTACTACGAGCAGTACTTC.

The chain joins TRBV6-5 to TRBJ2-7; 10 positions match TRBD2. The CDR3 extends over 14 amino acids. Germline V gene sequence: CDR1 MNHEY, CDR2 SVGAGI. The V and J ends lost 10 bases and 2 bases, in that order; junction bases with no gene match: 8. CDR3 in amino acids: CATARLAGTYEQYF. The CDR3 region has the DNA TGTGCCACCGCCAGACTAGCGGGCACCTACGAGCAGTACTTC.

CDR3 in DNA: TGTGCCAGCAGCTACGATCAGATGGAGACCCAGTACTTC. It specifies CASSYDQMETQYF. The chain links TRBV5-4 to TRBJ2-5; D uncertain. Germline CDR1 is SGHNT and CDR2 is YYREEE (reference sequence). Trimming stripped 3 bases from V and 5 bases from J, with 11 bases between. The CDR3 has 13 amino acids. Variable domain in full (rest from reference TRBV5-4 and TRBJ2-5): ETGVTQSPTHLIKTRGQQVTLRCSSQSGHNTVSWYQQALGQGPQFIFQYYREEENGRGNFPPRFSGLQFPNYSSELNVNALELDDSALYLCASSYDQMETQYFGPGTRLLVL.

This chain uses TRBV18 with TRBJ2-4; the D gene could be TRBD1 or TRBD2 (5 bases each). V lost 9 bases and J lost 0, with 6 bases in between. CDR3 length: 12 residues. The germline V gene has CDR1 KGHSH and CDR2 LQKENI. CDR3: CASGGAKNIQYF. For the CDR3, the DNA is TGTGCCAGTGGGGGAGCCAAAAACATTCAGTACTTC.

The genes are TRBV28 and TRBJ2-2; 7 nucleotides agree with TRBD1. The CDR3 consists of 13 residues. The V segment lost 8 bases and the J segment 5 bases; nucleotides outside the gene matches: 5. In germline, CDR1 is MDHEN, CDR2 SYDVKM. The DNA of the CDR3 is TGTGCCAGCGGGGGACAGCCAACCGGGGAGCTGTTTTTT. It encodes CASGGQPTGELFF. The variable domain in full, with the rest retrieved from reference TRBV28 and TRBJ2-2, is DVKVTQSSRYLVKRTGEKVFLECVQDMDHENMFWYRQDPGLGLRLIYFSYDVKMKEKGDIPEGYSVSREKKERFSLILESASTNQTSMYLCASGGQPTGELFFGEGSRLTVL.

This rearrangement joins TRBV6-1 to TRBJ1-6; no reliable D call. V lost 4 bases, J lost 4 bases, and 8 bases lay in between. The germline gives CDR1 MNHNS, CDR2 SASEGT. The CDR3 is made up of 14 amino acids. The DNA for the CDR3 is TGTGCCAGCAGTGTGCGCGTTTATAATTCACCCCTCCACTTT. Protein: CASSVRVYNSPLHF.

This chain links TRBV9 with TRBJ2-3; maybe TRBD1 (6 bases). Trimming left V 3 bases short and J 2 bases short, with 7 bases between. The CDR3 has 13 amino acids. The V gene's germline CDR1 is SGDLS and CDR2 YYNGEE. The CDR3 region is CASSAGDTDTQYF. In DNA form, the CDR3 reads TGTGCCAGCAGCGCAGGGGACACAGATACGCAGTATTTT.

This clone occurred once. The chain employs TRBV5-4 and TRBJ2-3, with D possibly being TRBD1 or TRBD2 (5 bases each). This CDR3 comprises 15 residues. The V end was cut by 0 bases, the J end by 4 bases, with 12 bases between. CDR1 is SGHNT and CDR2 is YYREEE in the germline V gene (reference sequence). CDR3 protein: CASSLGLRGPDTQYF. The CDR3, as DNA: TGTGCCAGCAGCTTGGGGCTTCGGGGCCCAGATACGCAGTATTTT. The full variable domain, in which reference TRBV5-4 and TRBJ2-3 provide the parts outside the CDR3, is ETGVTQSPTHLIKTRGQQVTLRCSSQSGHNTVSWYQQALGQGPQFIFQYYREEENGRGNFPPRFSGLQFPNYSSELNVNALELDDSALYLCASSLGLRGPDTQYFGPGTRLTVL.

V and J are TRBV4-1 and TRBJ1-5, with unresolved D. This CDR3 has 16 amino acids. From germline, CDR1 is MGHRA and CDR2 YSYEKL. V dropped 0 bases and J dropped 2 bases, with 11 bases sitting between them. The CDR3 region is CASSQDGSGGNQPQHF. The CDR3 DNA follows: TGCGCCAGCAGCCAAGATGGGTCTGGGGGCAATCAGCCCCAGCATTTT.

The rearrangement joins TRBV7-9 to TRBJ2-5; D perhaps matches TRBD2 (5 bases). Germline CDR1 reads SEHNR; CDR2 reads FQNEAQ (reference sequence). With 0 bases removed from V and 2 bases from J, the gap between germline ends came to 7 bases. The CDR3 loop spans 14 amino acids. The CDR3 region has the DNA TGTGCCAGCAGCTTAGCGGGAGAGCAAGAGACCCAGTACTTC. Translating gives CASSLAGEQETQYF.

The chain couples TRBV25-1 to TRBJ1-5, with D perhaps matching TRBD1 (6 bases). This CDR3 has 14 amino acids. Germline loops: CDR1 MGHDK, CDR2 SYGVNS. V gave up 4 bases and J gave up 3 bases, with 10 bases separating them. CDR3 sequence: CASSAQGSNQPQHF. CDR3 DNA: TGTGCCAGCAGTGCCCAGGGGTCCAATCAGCCCCAGCATTTT.

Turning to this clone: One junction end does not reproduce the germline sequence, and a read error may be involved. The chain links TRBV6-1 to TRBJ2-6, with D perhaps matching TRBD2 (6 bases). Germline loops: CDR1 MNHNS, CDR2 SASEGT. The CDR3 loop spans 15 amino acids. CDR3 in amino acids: CAGSVGGSGANVLTF. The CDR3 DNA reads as TGTGCCGGCAGTGTTGGAGGGTCTGGGGCCAACGTCCTGACTTTC.

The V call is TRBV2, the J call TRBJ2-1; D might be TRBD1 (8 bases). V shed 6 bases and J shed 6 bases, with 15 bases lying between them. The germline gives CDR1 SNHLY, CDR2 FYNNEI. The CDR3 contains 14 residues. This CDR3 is CASRAGQATNEQFF. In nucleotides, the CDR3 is TGTGCCAGCAGAGCGGGACAGGCTACCAATGAGCAGTTCTTC.

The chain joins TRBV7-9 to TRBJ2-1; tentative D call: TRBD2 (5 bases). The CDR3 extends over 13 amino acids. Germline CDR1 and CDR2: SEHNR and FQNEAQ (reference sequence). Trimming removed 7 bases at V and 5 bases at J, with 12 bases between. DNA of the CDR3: TGTGCCAGCATTAGAGGGTCCAACAATGAGCAGTTCTTC. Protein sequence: CASIRGSNNEQFF.

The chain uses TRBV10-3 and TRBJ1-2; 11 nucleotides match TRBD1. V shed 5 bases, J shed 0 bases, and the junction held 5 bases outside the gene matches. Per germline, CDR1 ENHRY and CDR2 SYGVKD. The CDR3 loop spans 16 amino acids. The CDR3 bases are TGTGCCATCAGTCCCGGACAGGGGGCTTCTAACTATGGCTACACCTTC. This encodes CAISPGQGASNYGYTF.